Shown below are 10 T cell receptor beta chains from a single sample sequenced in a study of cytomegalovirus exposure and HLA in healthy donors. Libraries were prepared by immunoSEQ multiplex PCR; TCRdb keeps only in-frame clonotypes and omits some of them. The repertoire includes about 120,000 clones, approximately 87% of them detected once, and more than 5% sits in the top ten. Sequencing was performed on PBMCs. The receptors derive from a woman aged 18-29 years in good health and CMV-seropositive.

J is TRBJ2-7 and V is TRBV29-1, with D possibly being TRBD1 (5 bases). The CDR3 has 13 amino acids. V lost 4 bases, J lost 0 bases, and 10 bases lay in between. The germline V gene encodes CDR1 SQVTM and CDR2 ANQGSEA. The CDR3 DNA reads TGCAGCGTTGCTGGGGCGAACTCCTACGAGCAGTACTTC. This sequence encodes CSVAGANSYEQYF.

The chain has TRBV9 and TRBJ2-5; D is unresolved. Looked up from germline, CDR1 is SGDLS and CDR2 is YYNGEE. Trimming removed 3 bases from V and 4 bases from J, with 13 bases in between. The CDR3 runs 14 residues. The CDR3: CASSGVEFPETQYF. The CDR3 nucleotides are TGTGCCAGCAGCGGCGTAGAGTTCCCAGAGACCCAGTACTTC. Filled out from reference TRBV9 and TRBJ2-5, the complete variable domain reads DSGVTQTPKHLITATGQRVTLRCSPRSGDLSVYWYQQSLDQGLQFLIQYYNGEERAKGNILERFSAQQFPDLHSELNLSSLELGDSALYFCASSGVEFPETQYFGPGTRLLVL.

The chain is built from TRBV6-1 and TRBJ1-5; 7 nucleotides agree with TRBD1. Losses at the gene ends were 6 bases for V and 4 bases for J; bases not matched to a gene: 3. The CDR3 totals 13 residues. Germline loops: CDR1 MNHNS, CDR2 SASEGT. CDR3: CASSHRGNQPQHF. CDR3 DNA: TGTGCCAGCAGCCACAGGGGAAATCAGCCCCAGCATTTT.

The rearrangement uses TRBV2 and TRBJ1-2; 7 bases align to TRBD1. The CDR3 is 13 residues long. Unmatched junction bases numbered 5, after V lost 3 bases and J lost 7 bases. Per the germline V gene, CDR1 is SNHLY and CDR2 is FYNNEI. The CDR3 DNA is TGTGCCAGCAGTGACAAGGGGGCGGGTGGCTACACCTTC. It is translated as CASSDKGAGGYTF.

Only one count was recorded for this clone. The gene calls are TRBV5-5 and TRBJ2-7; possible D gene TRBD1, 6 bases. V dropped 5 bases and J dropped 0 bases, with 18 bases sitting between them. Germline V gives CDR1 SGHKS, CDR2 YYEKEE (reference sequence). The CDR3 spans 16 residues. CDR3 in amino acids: CASSKGDTIPSYEQYF. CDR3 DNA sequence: TGTGCCAGCAGTAAGGGGGACACAATCCCCTCCTACGAGCAGTACTTC.

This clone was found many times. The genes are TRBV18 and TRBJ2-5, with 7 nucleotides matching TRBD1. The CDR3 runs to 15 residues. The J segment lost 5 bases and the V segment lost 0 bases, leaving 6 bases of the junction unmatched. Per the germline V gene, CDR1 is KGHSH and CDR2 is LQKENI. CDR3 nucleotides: TGTGCCAGCTCACCACCCGACAGGGTCGGGGAGACCCAGTACTTC. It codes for CASSPPDRVGETQYF.

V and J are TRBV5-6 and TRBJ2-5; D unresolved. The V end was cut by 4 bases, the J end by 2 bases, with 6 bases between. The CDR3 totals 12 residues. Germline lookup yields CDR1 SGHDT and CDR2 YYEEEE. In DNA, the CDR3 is TGTGCCAGCAGCGACTTGCAAGAGACCCAGTACTTC. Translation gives CASSDLQETQYF.

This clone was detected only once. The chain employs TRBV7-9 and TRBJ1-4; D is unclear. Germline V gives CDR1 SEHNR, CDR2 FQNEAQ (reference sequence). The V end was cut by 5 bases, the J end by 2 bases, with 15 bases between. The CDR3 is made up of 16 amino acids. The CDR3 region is CASSPRELGTNEKLFF. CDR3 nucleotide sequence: TGTGCCAGCAGCCCCCGGGAGTTGGGGACTAATGAAAAACTGTTTTTT.

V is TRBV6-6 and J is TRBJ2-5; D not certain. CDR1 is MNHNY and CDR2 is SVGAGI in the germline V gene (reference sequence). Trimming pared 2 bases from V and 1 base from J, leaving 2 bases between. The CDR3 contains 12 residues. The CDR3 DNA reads TGTGCCAGCAGTTACCTCCAAGAGACCCAGTACTTC. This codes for CASSYLQETQYF.

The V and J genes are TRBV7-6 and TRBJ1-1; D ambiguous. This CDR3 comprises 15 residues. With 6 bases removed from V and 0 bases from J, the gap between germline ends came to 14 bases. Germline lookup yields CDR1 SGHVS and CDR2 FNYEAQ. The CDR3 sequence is CASREYGEVNTEAFF. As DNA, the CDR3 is TGTGCCAGCAGGGAGTATGGAGAGGTGAACACTGAAGCTTTCTTT.